The 23 T cell receptor beta chains below come from one sample, sequenced in a study of regulatory T cells in long-lasting Graves disease (dated by TCRdb to the early 2020s). Libraries were made using multiplex PCR. The reads were generated on an Illumina HiSeq 4000. To build TCR beta libraries, CDR3 regions were amplified by Arm-PCR using iRepertoire HTBI primers. TCRdb's own reprocessing of the public reads used fastp at Q25 and MiXCR and kept productive beta chains. One record per CDR3 amino acid sequence lists the most common genes and DNA. The sample table lists roughly 500,000 distinct CDR3 sequences, about 13% of them with a count of one. Of the sample, 10% is held by the ten largest clones. The time point label, as the study defines it: newly diagnosed GD, antithyroid drugs for less than 3 months. For both TCR sequencing and RNA sequencing, RNA was extracted from PBMCs in TRIzol. This sample also appeared in a second study, on T cells in Graves' hyperthyroidism and ophthalmopathy.

The sequences come from peripheral blood mononuclear cells (PBMCs), collected at new diagnosis, from a patient treated with antithyroid drugs. The receptors stem from a man aged 25-45 years with Graves disease. Donor details come from another sample of the same person, matched by shared clones.

The chain links TRBV7-2 to TRBJ2-2; 7 bases match TRBD1. This CDR3 region has 15 residues. The germline CDR1 and CDR2 sequences are SGHTA and FQGNSA. V gave up 1 base and J gave up 3 bases; unmatched junction bases: 2. CDR3 sequence (DNA): TGTGCCAGCAGCTTAGTAGGGACAGACACCGGGGAGCTGTTTTTT. It specifies CASSLVGTDTGELFF.

The chain links TRBV29-1 to TRBJ1-5; D might be TRBD1 (6 bases). Trimming removed 4 bases at V and 4 bases at J, with 14 bases between. The V gene's germline CDR1 is SQVTM and CDR2 ANQGSEA. The length of the CDR3 is 14 residues. The CDR3 spells CSVGGGNRNQPQHF. DNA for the CDR3: TGCAGCGTTGGAGGGGGGAATCGGAATCAGCCCCAGCATTTT.

This clonotype appeared a few times. The chain recombines TRBV27 with TRBJ1-6; D perhaps matches TRBD1 (6 bases). The CDR3 spans 16 residues. Trimming stripped 2 bases from V and 7 bases from J, with 15 bases between. Per the germline V gene, CDR1 is MNHEY and CDR2 is SMNVEV (reference sequence). The CDR3 protein is CASSLGSGGANSPLHF. CDR3 coding DNA: TGTGCCAGCAGTTTAGGGTCCGGGGGGGCGAATTCACCCCTCCACTTT.

The chain carries TRBV4-1 and TRBJ2-3; no clear D gene. The CDR3 is 15 amino acids. The V and J ends lost 3 bases and 7 bases respectively, with 17 bases between them. From germline, CDR1 is MGHRA and CDR2 YSYEKL. Here the CDR3 reads CASSQPTRRAHTQYF. CDR3 coding DNA: TGCGCCAGCAGCCAGCCTACCAGACGAGCACATACGCAGTATTTT.

On this clonotype: A much more abundant neighbour one base away suggests this may be a read error. The rearrangement uses TRBV27 and TRBJ1-5, with D possibly matching TRBD1 (6 bases). Germline-derived CDR1 and CDR2 are MNHEY and SMNVEV (reference sequence). The CDR3 spans 15 residues. The CDR3 coding sequence is TGTACCAGCAGGAGTAACAGGGTGCTAGGGCAGCCCCAGCATTTT. It specifies CTSRSNRVLGQPQHF.

Concerning this clonotype itself: Compared with germline, one end of the junction differs, possibly owing to a read error. V and J are TRBV2 and TRBJ1-4; D might be TRBD1 (5 bases). The CDR3 contains 14 residues. Germline values: CDR1 SNHLY, CDR2 FYNNEI. CDR3 DNA sequence: TGTGCCAGTAGTGACTCGACGGGGCGAGAAAAACTGTTTTTT. It codes for CASSDSTGREKLFF. Together with reference TRBV2 and TRBJ1-4, the CDR3 gives the full variable domain: EPEVTQTPSHQVTQMGQEVILRCVPISNHLYFYWYRQILGQKVEFLVSFYNNEISEKSEIFDDQFSVERPDGSNFTLKIRSTKLEDSAMYFCASSDSTGREKLFFGSGTQLSVL.

In this sample, this clonotype turned up many times. The chain combines TRBV12-3 or TRBV12-4 with TRBJ2-1; maybe TRBD1 (6 bases). This CDR3 is built from 14 residues. V was cut by 7 bases and J by 5 bases, with 15 bases left in between. The CDR3, as DNA: TGTGCCAGCATGGGGCAGGGGAGCCACAATGAGCAGTTCTTC. Amino acid sequence: CASMGQGSHNEQFF.

This clonotype was found a few times. The chain couples TRBV5-1 to TRBJ2-6, with a possible D match to TRBD2 (7 bases). Germline CDR1 reads SGHRS; CDR2 reads YFSETQ. Trimming took off 7 bases at V and 0 bases at J, with 17 bases between the two ends. The CDR3 sequence is 17 residues long. The CDR3 nucleotides read TGCGCCAGCGACGAGCGGGACATAGACTCTGGGGCCAACGTCCTGACTTTC. It translates to CASDERDIDSGANVLTF.

This clonotype was recorded many times. For the CDR3, the DNA is TGTGCCAGCAGGGGACTAGCGGGAAAGAGCGATACGCAGTATTTT. This encodes CASRGLAGKSDTQYF. The chain is built from TRBV11-2 and TRBJ2-3; 13 positions agree with TRBD2. CDR3 length: 15 residues. V trimming: 6 bases; J trimming: 6 bases; junction bases outside the gene matches: 6. Germline V gives CDR1 SGHAT, CDR2 FQNNGV.

This clonotype was seen more than once but under ten times. The rearrangement joins TRBV7-2 to TRBJ2-5; possibly TRBD1 or TRBD2 for D (5 bases each). Trimming pared 6 bases from V and 4 bases from J, leaving 21 bases between. Germline V lookup: CDR1 SGHTA, CDR2 FQGNSA. This CDR3 has 16 amino acids. The CDR3 reads CASRKPGTPSGETQYF. The DNA of the CDR3 is TGTGCCAGCAGGAAACCAGGGACCCCCTCAGGAGAGACCCAGTACTTC.

This clonotype was picked up many times. The rearrangement uses TRBV18 and TRBJ1-5; D remains unclear. With 3 bases removed from V and 7 bases from J, the gap between germline ends came to 16 bases. This CDR3 is 15 amino acids long. In germline, CDR1 is KGHSH, CDR2 LQKENI. The CDR3 protein is CASSPTVVGNQPQHF. CDR3 coding DNA: TGTGCCAGCTCACCCACGGTCGTGGGGAACCAGCCCCAGCATTTT.

In its sample, this clonotype was seen many times. V usage is TRBV7-9 and J usage is TRBJ2-7, with 13 nucleotides matching TRBD2. Germline CDR1 SEHNR, CDR2 FQNEAQ (reference sequence). V shed 4 bases, J shed 4 bases, and the junction held 7 bases outside the gene matches. The CDR3 consists of 16 residues. For the CDR3, the DNA is TGTGCCAGCAGCTCAGACACTAGCGGGAGGGTATACGAGCAGTACTTC. Amino acids: CASSSDTSGRVYEQYF.

This clonotype was seen ten or more times. The gene calls are TRBV18 and TRBJ1-6; a weak D match, TRBD1 (5 bases). CDR1 is KGHSH and CDR2 is LQKENI in the germline V gene. Trimming removed 3 bases at V and 7 bases at J, with 10 bases between. This CDR3 is built from 14 residues. The CDR3 loop is CASSPGTLNSPLHF. The DNA for the CDR3 is TGTGCCAGCTCACCCGGGACCTTAAATTCACCCCTCCACTTT.

This clonotype was counted ten times or more. The chain recombines TRBV7-8 with TRBJ2-7, with D perhaps matching TRBD1 (6 bases). The germline gives CDR1 SGHVS, CDR2 FQNEAQ. This CDR3 contains 16 residues. Trimming took off 0 bases at V and 0 bases at J, with 12 bases between the two ends. The CDR3 sequence: CASSLARQGLSYEQYF. Written as DNA, the CDR3 is TGTGCCAGCAGCTTAGCTCGGCAGGGGCTCTCCTACGAGCAGTACTTC.

This clonotype came up many times. V is TRBV13 and J is TRBJ2-1, with D unclear. V lost 3 bases to trimming and J lost 10 bases, with 22 bases between them. There are 16 residues in the CDR3. Germline assignment: CDR1 PRHDT and CDR2 FYEKMQ (reference sequence). The CDR3 region has the DNA TGTGCCAGCAGCTTTTATACTCCTATTACGCAGGACGAGCAGTTCTTC. Translation gives CASSFYTPITQDEQFF. Filled out from reference TRBV13 and TRBJ2-1, the complete variable domain reads AAGVIQSPRHLIKEKRETATLKCYPIPRHDTVYWYQQGPGQDPQFLISFYEKMQSDKGSIPDRFSAQQFSDYHSELNMSSLELGDSALYFCASSFYTPITQDEQFFGPGTRLTVL.

The chain couples TRBV13 to TRBJ2-1; possibly TRBD2 for D (5 bases). The V end lost 8 bases, the J end lost 2 bases, and 16 bases lay between the germline ends. This CDR3 contains 15 residues. Per germline, CDR1 PRHDT and CDR2 FYEKMQ (reference sequence). The CDR3 loop reads CASGVGGSAYNEQFF. DNA for the CDR3: TGTGCCAGCGGGGTCGGTGGGAGCGCCTACAATGAGCAGTTCTTC.

The chain employs TRBV3-1 and TRBJ2-2; no reliable D call. V was trimmed by 5 bases and J by 7 bases, leaving 8 bases between them. CDR3 length: 12 amino acids. The germline V gene has CDR1 LGHDT and CDR2 YNNKEL (reference sequence). The CDR3 coding sequence is TGTGCCAGCAGCGCGCGTCGCGGGGAGCTGTTTTTT. Protein: CASSARRGELFF.

In its sample, this clonotype was seen many times. CDR3 sequence: CSARGHSGSAYNEQFF. As DNA, the CDR3 is TGCAGTGCTAGGGGGCATAGCGGGAGTGCCTACAATGAGCAGTTCTTC. The chain carries TRBV20-1 and TRBJ2-1, with 9 bases aligning to TRBD2. This CDR3 has 16 residues. Germline CDR1 DFQATT, CDR2 SNEGSKA (reference sequence). Trimming removed 3 bases from V and 2 bases from J; junction bases left unmatched: 8.

V usage is TRBV28 and J usage is TRBJ2-7; 12 nucleotides align to TRBD2. This CDR3 is 15 amino acids long. Germline V gene lookup returns CDR1 MDHEN and CDR2 SYDVKM. With 4 bases clipped from V and 5 bases from J, the junction kept 6 bases outside the gene matches. The CDR3, as DNA: TGTGCCAGCAGTTCAGGACTAGCGGGATTAAACGAGCAGTACTTC. Residues: CASSSGLAGLNEQYF.

V usage is TRBV6-1 and J usage is TRBJ2-5, with 9 bases that match TRBD1. V lost 5 bases and J lost 4; bases outside the gene matches: 5. CDR3 length: 14 residues. Germline V lookup: CDR1 MNHNS, CDR2 SASEGT. CDR3 protein: CASSTQDRGETQYF. DNA of the CDR3: TGTGCCAGCAGTACGCAGGACAGGGGAGAGACCCAGTACTTC.

This clonotype was counted ten times or more. The J gene is TRBJ2-3, the V gene TRBV20-1; D might be TRBD1 (5 bases). Germline V CDR1 and CDR2: DFQATT, SNEGSKA (reference sequence). The CDR3 consists of 13 residues. V was trimmed by 4 bases and J by 5 bases, leaving 13 bases between them. The CDR3 nucleotides read TGCAGTGCTACCGCAGGGATTGGAGATACGCAGTATTTT. Residues: CSATAGIGDTQYF.

At least ten counts were recorded for this clonotype. This sequence joins TRBV27 and TRBJ2-7; D perhaps matches TRBD1 (6 bases). The CDR3 loop spans 13 amino acids. The V end lost 8 bases, the J end lost 5 bases, and 16 bases lay between the germline ends. The germline V gene has CDR1 MNHEY and CDR2 SMNVEV (reference sequence). CDR3 in amino acids: CASAPYRVHEQYF. CDR3 DNA sequence: TGTGCCAGCGCCCCCTACAGGGTTCACGAGCAGTACTTC.

This clonotype has ten or more counts. The chain employs TRBV12-5 and TRBJ2-4, with 9 bases fitting TRBD1. The V gene end was trimmed by 1 base and the J gene end by 6 bases; junction bases not matched to a gene: 4. Germline values: CDR1 LGHNT, CDR2 FRNRAP. There are 15 residues in the CDR3. CDR3 protein: CASGLGGQGGNIQYF. In nucleotides, the CDR3 is TGTGCTAGTGGTTTGGGGGGACAGGGAGGAAACATTCAGTACTTC.